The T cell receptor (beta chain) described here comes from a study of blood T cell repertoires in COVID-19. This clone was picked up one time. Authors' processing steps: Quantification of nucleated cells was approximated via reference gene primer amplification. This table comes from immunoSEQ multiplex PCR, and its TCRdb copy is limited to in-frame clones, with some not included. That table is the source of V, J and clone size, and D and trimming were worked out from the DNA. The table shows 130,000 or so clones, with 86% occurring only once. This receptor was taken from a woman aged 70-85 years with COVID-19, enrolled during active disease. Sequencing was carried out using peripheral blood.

The CDR3 bases are TGTGCCAGCAGTTCAGGGTCGCAGGAAAAACTGTTTTTT. Translating gives CASSSGSQEKLFF. This rearrangement joins TRBV12-3 or TRBV12-4 to TRBJ1-4, with a tentative D call TRBD1 (5 bases). The CDR3 totals 13 residues. The V and J ends lost 4 bases and 8 bases respectively, with 11 bases between them.